This T cell receptor (beta chain) came from a study of cytomegalovirus exposure and HLA in healthy donors. Background on the study: Clustering assigned approximately 78% of the 350 to 400 genotyped donors to the Caucasian-associated ancestry cluster. Findings and caveats of the study: Sequencing depth across donors, presence/absence analyses assumed, was roughly uniform. Cytomegalovirus association was listed for about 150 TCR beta chains. Upon later analysis, TCR association rates were observed to vary by HLA locus, being highest for DRB1 and lowest for HLA-C.

In germline, CDR1 is SQVTM, CDR2 ANQGSEA. Trimming took 7 bases from V and 2 from J; bases not matched to a gene: 5. The CDR3 spans 12 residues. PCR primers comprised 60 Vbeta and 13 Jbeta primers. Sequencing used immunoSEQ multiplex PCR; TCRdb keeps in-frame clones, though not all of them. The sample includes roughly 97,000 clones, over 65% of them seen just once. In regard to this clone: Its target is unknown.

The sequence was collected from a woman in her 40s in good health and CMV-seronegative. This chain joins TRBV29-1 and TRBJ2-7; 7 bases align to TRBD1. The specimen sequenced was PBMCs. In DNA, the CDR3 is TGCAGCGCCGGGACAGTCCCCTACGAGCAGTACTTC. This translates into CSAGTVPYEQYF.